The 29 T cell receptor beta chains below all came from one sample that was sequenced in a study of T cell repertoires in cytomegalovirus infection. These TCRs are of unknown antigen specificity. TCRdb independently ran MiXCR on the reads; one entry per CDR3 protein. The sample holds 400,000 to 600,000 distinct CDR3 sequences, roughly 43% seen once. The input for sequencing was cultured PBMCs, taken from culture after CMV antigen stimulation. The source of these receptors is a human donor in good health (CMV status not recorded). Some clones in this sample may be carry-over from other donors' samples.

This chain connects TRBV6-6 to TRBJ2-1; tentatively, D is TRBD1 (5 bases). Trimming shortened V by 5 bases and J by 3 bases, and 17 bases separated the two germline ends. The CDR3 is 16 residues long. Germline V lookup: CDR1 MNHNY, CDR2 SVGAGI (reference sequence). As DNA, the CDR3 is TGTGCCAGCAGTACCGTCCAGGGAAAAGGCTACAATGAGCAGTTCTTC. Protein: CASSTVQGKGYNEQFF.

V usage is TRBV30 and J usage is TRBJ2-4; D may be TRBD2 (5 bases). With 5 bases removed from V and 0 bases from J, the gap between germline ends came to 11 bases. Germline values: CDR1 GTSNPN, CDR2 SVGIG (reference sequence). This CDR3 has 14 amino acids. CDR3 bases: TGTGCCTGGGAGGGAGATCTAGCCAAAAACATTCAGTACTTC. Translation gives CAWEGDLAKNIQYF.

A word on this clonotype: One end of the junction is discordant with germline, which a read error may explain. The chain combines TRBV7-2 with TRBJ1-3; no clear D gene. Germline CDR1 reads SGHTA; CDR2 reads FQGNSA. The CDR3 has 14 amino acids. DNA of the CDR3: TGTGCCAGCAGCCTAGCTAGGCTTGGAAACACCATATATTTT. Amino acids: CASSLARLGNTIYF.

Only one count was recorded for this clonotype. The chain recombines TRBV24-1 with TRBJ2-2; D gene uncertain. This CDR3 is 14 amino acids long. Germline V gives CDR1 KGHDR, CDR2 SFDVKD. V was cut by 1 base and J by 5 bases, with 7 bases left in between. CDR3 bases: TGTGCCACCAGTGATTTCGGGCGAACCGGGGAGCTGTTTTTT. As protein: CATSDFGRTGELFF.

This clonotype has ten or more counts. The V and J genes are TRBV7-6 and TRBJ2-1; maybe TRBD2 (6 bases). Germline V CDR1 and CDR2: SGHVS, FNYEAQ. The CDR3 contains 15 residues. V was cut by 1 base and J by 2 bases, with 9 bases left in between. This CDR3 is CASSLGPGAYNEQFF. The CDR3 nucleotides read TGTGCCAGCAGCTTAGGTCCGGGAGCCTACAATGAGCAGTTCTTC.

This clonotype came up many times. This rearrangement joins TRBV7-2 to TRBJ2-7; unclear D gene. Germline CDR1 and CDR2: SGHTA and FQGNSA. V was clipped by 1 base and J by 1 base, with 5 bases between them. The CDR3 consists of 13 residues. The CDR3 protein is CASSLGVSYEQYF. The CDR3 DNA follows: TGTGCCAGCAGCTTAGGGGTTTCCTACGAGCAGTACTTC.

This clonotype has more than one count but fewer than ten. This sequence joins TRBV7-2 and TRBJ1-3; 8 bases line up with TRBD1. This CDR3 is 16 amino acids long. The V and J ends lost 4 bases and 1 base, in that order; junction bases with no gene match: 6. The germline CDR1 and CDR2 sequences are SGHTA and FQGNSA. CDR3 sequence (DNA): TGTGCCAGCAGCTATCGGACAGGGCTATCTGGAAACACCATATATTTT. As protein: CASSYRTGLSGNTIYF.

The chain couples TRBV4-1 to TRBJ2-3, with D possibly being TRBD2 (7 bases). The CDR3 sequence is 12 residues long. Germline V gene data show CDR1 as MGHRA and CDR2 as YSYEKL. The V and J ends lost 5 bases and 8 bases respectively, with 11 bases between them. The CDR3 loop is CASSGGAATQYF. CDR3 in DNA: TGCGCCAGCAGCGGGGGGGCAGCTACGCAGTATTTT.

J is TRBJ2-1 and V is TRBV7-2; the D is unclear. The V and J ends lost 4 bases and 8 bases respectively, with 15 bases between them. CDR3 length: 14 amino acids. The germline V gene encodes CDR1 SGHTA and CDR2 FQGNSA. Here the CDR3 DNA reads TGTGCCAGCAGCTCCTTTCTGCCTGGCGATGAGCAGTTCTTC. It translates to CASSSFLPGDEQFF.

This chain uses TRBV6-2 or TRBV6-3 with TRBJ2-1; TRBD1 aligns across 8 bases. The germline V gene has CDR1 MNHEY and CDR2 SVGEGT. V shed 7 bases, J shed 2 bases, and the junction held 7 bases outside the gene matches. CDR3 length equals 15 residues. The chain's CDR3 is CASNRQGTTYNEQFF. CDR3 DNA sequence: TGTGCCAGCAATCGACAGGGGACGACCTACAATGAGCAGTTCTTC.

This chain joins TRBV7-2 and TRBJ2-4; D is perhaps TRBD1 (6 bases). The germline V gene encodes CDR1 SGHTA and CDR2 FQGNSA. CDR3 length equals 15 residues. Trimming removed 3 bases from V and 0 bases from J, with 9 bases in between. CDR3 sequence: CASSLDRSAKNIQYF. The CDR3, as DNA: TGTGCCAGCAGCTTGGACAGATCAGCCAAAAACATTCAGTACTTC.

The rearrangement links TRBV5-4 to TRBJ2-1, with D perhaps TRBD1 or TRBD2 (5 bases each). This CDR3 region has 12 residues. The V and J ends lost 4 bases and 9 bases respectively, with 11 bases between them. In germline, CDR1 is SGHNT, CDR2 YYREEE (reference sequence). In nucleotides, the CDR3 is TGTGCCAGCAGCCTGGGACGCGCTGAGCAGTTCTTC. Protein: CASSLGRAEQFF.

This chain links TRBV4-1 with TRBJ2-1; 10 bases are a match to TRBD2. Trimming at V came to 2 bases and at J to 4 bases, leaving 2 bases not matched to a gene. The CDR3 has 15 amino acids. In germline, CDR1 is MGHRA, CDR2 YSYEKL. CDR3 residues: CASSQQLAGYNEQFF. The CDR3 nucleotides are TGCGCCAGCAGCCAACAACTAGCGGGGTACAATGAGCAGTTCTTC.

Written as DNA, the CDR3 is TGTGCCAGCAGCTTAGCGGGGACAGAAGCTAAGTTCTTC. It encodes CASSLAGTEAKFF. The V gene is TRBV7-6, the J gene TRBJ2-1, with 7 nucleotides matching TRBD1. V was pared by 0 bases and J by 14 bases, with 7 bases of the junction left unmatched. The germline V gene has CDR1 SGHVS and CDR2 FNYEAQ. The CDR3 has 13 residues.

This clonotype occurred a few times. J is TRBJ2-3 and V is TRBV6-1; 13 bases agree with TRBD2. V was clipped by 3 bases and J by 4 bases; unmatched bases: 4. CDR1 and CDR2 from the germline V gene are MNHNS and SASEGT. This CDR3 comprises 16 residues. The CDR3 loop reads CASSETSGGIADTQYF. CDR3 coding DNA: TGTGCCAGCAGTGAGACTAGCGGGGGGATAGCAGATACGCAGTATTTT.

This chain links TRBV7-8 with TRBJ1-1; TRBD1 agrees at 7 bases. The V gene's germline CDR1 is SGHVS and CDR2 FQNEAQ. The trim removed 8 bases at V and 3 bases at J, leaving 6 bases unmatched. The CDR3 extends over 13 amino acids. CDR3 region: CASGQEMDTEAFF. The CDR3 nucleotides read TGTGCCAGCGGACAGGAGATGGACACTGAAGCTTTCTTT. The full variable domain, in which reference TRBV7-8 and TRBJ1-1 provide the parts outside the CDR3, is GAGVSQSPRYKVAKRGQDVALRCDPISGHVSLFWYQQALGQGPEFLTYFQNEAQLDKSGLPSDRFFAERPEGSVSTLKIQRTQQEDSAVYLCASGQEMDTEAFFGQGTRLTVV.

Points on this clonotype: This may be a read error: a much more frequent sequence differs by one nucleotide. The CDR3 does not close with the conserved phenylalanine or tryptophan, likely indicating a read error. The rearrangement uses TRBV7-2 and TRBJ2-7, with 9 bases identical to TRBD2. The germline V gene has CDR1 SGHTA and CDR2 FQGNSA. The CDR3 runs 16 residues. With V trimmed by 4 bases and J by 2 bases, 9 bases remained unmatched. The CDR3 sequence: CASSWGWREGPYEQYC. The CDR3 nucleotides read TGTGCCAGCAGCTGGGGTTGGCGGGAGGGCCCCTACGAGCAGTACTGC.

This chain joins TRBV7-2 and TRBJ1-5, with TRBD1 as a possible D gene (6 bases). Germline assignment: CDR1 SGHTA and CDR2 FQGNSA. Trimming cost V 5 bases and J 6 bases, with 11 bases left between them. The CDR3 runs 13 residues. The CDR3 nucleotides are TGTGCCAGCAGCACACAGGGAAGTCAGCCCCAGCATTTT. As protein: CASSTQGSQPQHF. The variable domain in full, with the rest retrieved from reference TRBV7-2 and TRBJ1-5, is GAGVSQSPSNKVTEKGKDVELRCDPISGHTALYWYRQSLGQGLEFLIYFQGNSAPDKSGLPSDRFSAERTGGSVSTLTIQRTQQEDSAVYLCASSTQGSQPQHFGDGTRLSIL.

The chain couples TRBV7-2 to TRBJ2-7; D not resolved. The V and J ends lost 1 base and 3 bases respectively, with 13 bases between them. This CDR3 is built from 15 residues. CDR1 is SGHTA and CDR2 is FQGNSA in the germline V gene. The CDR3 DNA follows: TGTGCCAGCAGCTTAGAAGGCGGAGCTAACTACGAGCAGTACTTC. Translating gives CASSLEGGANYEQYF.

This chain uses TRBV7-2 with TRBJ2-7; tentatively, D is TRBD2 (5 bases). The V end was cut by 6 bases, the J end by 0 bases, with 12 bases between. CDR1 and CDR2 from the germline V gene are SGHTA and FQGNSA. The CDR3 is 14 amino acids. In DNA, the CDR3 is TGTGCCAGCAGTCCTCACGCGGGCTCCTACGAGCAGTACTTC. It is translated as CASSPHAGSYEQYF.

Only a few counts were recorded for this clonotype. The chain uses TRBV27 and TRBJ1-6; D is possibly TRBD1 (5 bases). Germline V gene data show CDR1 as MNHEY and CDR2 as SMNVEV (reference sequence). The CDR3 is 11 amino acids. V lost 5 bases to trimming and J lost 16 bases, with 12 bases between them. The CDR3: CASSLGRGLHF. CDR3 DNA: TGTGCCAGCAGTCTGGGGCGAGGGCTCCACTTT.

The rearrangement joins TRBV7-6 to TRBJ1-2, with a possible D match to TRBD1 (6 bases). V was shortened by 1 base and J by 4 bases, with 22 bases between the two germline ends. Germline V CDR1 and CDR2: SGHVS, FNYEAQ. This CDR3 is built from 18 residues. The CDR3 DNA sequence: TGTGCCAGCAGCTTAGAAATGGGCAGGGGAGGATCGCGCTATGGCTACACCTTC. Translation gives CASSLEMGRGGSRYGYTF.

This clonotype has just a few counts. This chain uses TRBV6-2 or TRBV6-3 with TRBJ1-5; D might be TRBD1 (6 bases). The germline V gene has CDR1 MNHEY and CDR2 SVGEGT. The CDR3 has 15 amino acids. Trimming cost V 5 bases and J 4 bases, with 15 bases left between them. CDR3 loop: CASSLPPTGNQPQHF. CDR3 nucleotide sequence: TGTGCCAGCAGTCTCCCCCCAACAGGGAATCAGCCCCAGCATTTT.

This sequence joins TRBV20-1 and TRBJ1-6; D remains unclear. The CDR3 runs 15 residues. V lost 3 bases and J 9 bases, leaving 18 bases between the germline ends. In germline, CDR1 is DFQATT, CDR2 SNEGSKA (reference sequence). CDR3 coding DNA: TGCAGTGCTAGCCCCCCCGTGGGGTATGGTTCACCCCTCCACTTT. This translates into CSASPPVGYGSPLHF.

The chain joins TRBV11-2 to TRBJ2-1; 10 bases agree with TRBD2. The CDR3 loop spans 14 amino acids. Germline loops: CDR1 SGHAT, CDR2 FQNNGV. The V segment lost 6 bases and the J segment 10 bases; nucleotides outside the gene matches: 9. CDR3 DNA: TGTGCCAGCAGGGGACTAGCGCGCGCCGGGGAGCAGTTCTTC. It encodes CASRGLARAGEQFF. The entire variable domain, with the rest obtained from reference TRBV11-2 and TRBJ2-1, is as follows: EAGVAQSPRYKIIEKRQSVAFWCNPISGHATLYWYQQILGQGPKLLIQFQNNGVVDDSQLPKDRFSAERLKGVDSTLKIQPAKLEDSAVYLCASRGLARAGEQFFGPGTRLTVL.

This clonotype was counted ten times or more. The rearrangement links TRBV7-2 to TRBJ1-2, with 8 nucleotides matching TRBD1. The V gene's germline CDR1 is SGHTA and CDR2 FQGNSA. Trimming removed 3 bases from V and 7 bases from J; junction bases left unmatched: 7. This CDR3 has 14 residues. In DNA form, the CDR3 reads TGTGCCAGCAGCTTGGACAGGGCGTCTGCTGGCTACACCTTC. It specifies CASSLDRASAGYTF.

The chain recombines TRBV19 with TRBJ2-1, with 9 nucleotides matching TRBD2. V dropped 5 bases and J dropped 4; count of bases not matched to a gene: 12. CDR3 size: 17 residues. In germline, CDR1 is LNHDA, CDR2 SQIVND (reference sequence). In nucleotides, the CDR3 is TGTGCCAGTAGTCTACAAAGGGAGAGCGGGAGGTACAATGAGCAGTTCTTC. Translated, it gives CASSLQRESGRYNEQFF.

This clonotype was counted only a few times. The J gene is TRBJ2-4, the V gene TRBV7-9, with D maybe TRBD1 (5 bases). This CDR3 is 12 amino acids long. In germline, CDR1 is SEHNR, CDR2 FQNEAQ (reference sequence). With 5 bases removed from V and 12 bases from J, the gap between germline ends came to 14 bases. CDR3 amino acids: CASSPDSHNQYF. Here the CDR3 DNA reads TGTGCCAGCAGCCCTGACAGCCATAATCAGTACTTC.

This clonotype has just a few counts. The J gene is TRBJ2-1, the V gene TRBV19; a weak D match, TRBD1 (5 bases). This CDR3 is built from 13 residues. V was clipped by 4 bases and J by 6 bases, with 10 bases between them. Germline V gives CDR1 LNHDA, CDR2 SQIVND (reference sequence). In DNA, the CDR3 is TGTGCCAGTAGTAAGGCAGGGATCAATGAGCAGTTCTTC. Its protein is CASSKAGINEQFF.